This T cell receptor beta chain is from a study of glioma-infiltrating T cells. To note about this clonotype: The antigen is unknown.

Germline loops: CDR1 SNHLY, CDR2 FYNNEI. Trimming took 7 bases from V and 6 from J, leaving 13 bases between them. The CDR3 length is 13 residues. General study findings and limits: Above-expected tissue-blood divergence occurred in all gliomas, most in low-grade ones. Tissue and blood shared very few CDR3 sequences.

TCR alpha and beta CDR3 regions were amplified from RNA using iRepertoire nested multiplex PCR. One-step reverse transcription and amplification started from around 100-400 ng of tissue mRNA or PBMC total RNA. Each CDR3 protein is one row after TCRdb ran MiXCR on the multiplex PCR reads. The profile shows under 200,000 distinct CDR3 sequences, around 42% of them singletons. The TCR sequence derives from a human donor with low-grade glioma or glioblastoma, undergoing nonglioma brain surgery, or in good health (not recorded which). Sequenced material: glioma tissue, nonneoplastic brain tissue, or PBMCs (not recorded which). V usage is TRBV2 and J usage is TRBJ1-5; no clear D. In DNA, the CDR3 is TGTGCCAGCACCTCAGAAGGAGTTCAGCCCCAGCATTTT. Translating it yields CASTSEGVQPQHF.